This TCR beta chain is drawn from a study of CD8+CD57+ T cells in acquired aplastic anemia. About the study: Sorted CD4+ and CD8+ cells yielded about 3 ug of DNA on average.

Sequencing involved patients with CD8+CD57+ cell expansion previously shown by flow cytometry. All patients were therapy-naive when blood was sampled. This clonotype was found once. The antigen remains undetermined. The CDR3 carries no conserved terminal phenylalanine or tryptophan, so it likely arises from a read error. Germline V gene sequence: CDR1 SGDLS, CDR2 YYNGEE. This CDR3 is 14 amino acids long. The trim removed 3 bases at V and 6 bases at J, leaving 4 bases unmatched. TCR beta VDJ combinations and CDR3 sequences were profiled from genomic DNA. TCRdb independently ran MiXCR on the reads; one entry per CDR3 protein. The table has 80,000 to 100,000 distinct CDR3 sequences, 55% to 75% seen once. The study's findings and limits: There were 25 to 35 CD8+ CDR3 sequences that occurred in both patients and controls. In CD8+ cells, Simpson's diversity showed no significant difference between patients and controls.

This TCR derives from a human donor with aplastic anemia. The material sequenced was sorted CD4+, CD8+, or CD8+CD57+ T cells (not recorded which) from PBMCs. The chain carries TRBV9 and TRBJ1-1, with TRBD1 matching over 11 bases. Here the CDR3 DNA reads TGTGCCAGCAGCGCCGGACAGGGGGCAGCTGAAGCTTTCTCT. This translates into CASSAGQGAAEAFS.